This T cell receptor (beta chain) was documented in a study of T cells in narcolepsy. In the study overall: Healthy controls were enrolled alongside patients with narcolepsy type 1 or type 2.

TCRdb's table, derived via immunoSEQ multiplex PCR, lists solely in-frame clones and lacks some. The sample lists some 14,000 clones, less than 90% occurring once. Whole-study findings and limits: Autoreactive HCRT-specific and TRIB2-specific clonotypes were marked in same-patient CSF-versus-blood CD4+ comparisons. In some patient and control memory CD4+ samples, autoreactive clones were absent. Reportedly, autoreactive clonotypes were serially detected in patients' blood but not controls'.

On this clone: Its target is unknown.

Between the trimmed V and J ends, which lost 4 bases and 0 bases, there was a span of 9 bases. The CDR3 extends over 14 amino acids. Looked up from germline, CDR1 is LNHDA and CDR2 is SQIVND (reference sequence). Sequencing was done on a sample of CD45RA- memory CD4+ T cells from PBMCs. The chain employs TRBV19 and TRBJ1-1; D uncertain. The sequence was collected from a human donor with narcolepsy. In nucleotides, the CDR3 is TGTGCCAGTAGTAAGCCCTTCATGAACACTGAAGCTTTCTTT. Translated: CASSKPFMNTEAFF.